The 29 T cell receptor beta chains in this list originate from one sample, sequenced in a study of blood T cell repertoires in COVID-19. Clones were read by immunoSEQ multiplex PCR, and TCRdb kept only the in-frame ones, dropping some. The table shows 230,000 or so clones, with 84% occurring only once. The specimen was peripheral blood. These receptors came from a man in his forties or fifties with active or convalescent COVID-19.

The genes are TRBV28 and TRBJ1-3, with D possibly being TRBD1 (6 bases). With 8 bases removed from V and 2 bases from J, the gap between germline ends came to 13 bases. CDR3 length equals 14 residues. Germline lookup yields CDR1 MDHEN and CDR2 SYDVKM. Here the CDR3 DNA reads TGTGCCAGCGGACTAGGGGGTACTGGAAACACCATATATTTT. This translates into CASGLGGTGNTIYF.

Only one count was recorded for this clone. This chain connects TRBV7-2 to TRBJ2-7, with D perhaps matching TRBD2 (5 bases). Germline V gene sequence: CDR1 SGHTA, CDR2 FQGNSA. With 5 bases removed from V and 7 bases from J, the gap between germline ends came to 9 bases. The CDR3 extends over 11 amino acids. The CDR3 is CASSPGVEQYF. The DNA for the CDR3 is TGTGCCAGCAGCCCCGGGGTTGAGCAGTACTTC.

The chain uses TRBV29-1 and TRBJ1-2; weak D call: TRBD1 (5 bases). In germline, CDR1 is SQVTM, CDR2 ANQGSEA. This CDR3 has 15 residues. Trimming pared 0 bases from V and 4 bases from J, leaving 15 bases between. Written as DNA, the CDR3 is TGCAGCGTTGAAGAGGGGGGTCGTAGGGCCTATGGCTACACCTTC. This sequence encodes CSVEEGGRRAYGYTF.

The chain carries TRBV6-5 and TRBJ2-5; TRBD1 matches at 7 bases. This CDR3 region has 12 residues. V shed 10 bases and J 4 bases; nucleotides not matched to a gene: 6. CDR1 and CDR2 (germline): MNHEY, SVGAGI. The CDR3 coding sequence is TGTGCCACCTGCCCAGGGGGAGAGACCCAGTACTTC. Protein sequence: CATCPGGETQYF.

The gene calls are TRBV25-1 and TRBJ2-7, with a tentative D call TRBD2 (6 bases). The CDR3 totals 11 residues. Germline assignment: CDR1 MGHDK and CDR2 SYGVNS. Deletions cut 5 bases from V and 12 bases from J, with 14 bases between. The CDR3 sequence: CASSPREILYF. In DNA, the CDR3 is TGTGCCAGCAGTCCCCGGGAGATTCTGTACTTC.

CDR3 DNA: TGTGCCAGTAGTATATTGGGACAGGGGTCGGACTATGGCTACACCTTC. It specifies CASSILGQGSDYGYTF. The chain joins TRBV19 to TRBJ1-2; 10 bases are shared with TRBD1. The CDR3 consists of 16 residues. The germline V gene encodes CDR1 LNHDA and CDR2 SQIVND (reference sequence). The trim removed 2 bases at V and 3 bases at J, leaving 6 bases unmatched.

This clone was detected only once. V usage is TRBV7-7 and J usage is TRBJ2-3, with 8 nucleotides matching TRBD2. The CDR3 has 15 amino acids. The germline CDR1 and CDR2 sequences are SSHAT and FNYEAQ (reference sequence). V was pared by 5 bases and J by 6 bases, with 10 bases of the junction left unmatched. CDR3 amino acids: CASSPKRGPGDTQYF. The CDR3, as DNA: TGTGCCAGCAGCCCAAAGCGGGGGCCCGGGGATACGCAGTATTTT.

This chain uses TRBV7-9 with TRBJ1-2, with 8 positions matching TRBD1. The CDR3 extends over 14 amino acids. Per the germline V gene, CDR1 is SEHNR and CDR2 is FQNEAQ (reference sequence). V dropped 1 base and J dropped 4; count of bases not matched to a gene: 2. Written as DNA, the CDR3 is TGTGCCAGCAGCTTAGAGGGACAGGCCTATGGCTACACCTTC. Its translation is CASSLEGQAYGYTF.

This chain joins TRBV11-2 and TRBJ2-7; weak D call: TRBD2 (6 bases). Deletions cut 0 bases from V and 2 bases from J, with 11 bases between. The germline gives CDR1 SGHAT, CDR2 FQNNGV. This CDR3 region has 15 residues. In DNA, the CDR3 is TGTGCCAGCAGCTTAGACGGGACTGGCACCTACGAGCAGTACTTC. It translates to CASSLDGTGTYEQYF.

This chain uses TRBV5-1 with TRBJ2-2; D remains unclear. Germline CDR1 is SGHRS and CDR2 is YFSETQ. The CDR3 is 15 amino acids. Trimming stripped 0 bases from V and 0 bases from J, with 6 bases between. For the CDR3, the DNA is TGCGCCAGCAGCTTGGACAGCCCGAACACCGGGGAGCTGTTTTTT. The encoded protein is CASSLDSPNTGELFF.

CDR3 DNA sequence: TGTGCCAGCAGCAGGGGTTCACCCGGGACTGGGGCCTACGAGCAGTACTTC. Amino acids: CASSRGSPGTGAYEQYF. The chain links TRBV5-4 to TRBJ2-7, with a possible D match to TRBD2 (6 bases). V shed 4 bases and J shed 2 bases, with 22 bases lying between them. The CDR3 length is 17 residues. The germline V gene encodes CDR1 SGHNT and CDR2 YYREEE (reference sequence).

J is TRBJ1-2 and V is TRBV2; possibly TRBD1 for D (5 bases). Per the germline V gene, CDR1 is SNHLY and CDR2 is FYNNEI. This CDR3 is 12 amino acids long. The V and J ends lost 6 bases and 2 bases respectively, with 7 bases between them. The CDR3 sequence is CASRAGNYGYTF. In DNA, the CDR3 is TGTGCCAGCAGGGCAGGGAACTATGGCTACACCTTC.

Details on this clone: This sample includes further DNA sequences coding for the same CDR3. The gene calls are TRBV5-6 and TRBJ1-4; tentatively, D is TRBD1 (5 bases). The V gene lost 0 bases and the J gene lost 7 bases, with 13 bases spanning the gap. The CDR3 sequence is 15 residues long. Germline V gene lookup returns CDR1 SGHDT and CDR2 YYEEEE. As DNA, the CDR3 is TGTGCCAGCAGCTTGGCGGGTCAGGGTAGTGAAAAACTGTTTTTT. It yields the protein CASSLAGQGSEKLFF. Full variable domain (outside the CDR3, taken from reference TRBV5-6 and TRBJ1-4): DAGVTQSPTHLIKTRGQQVTLRCSPKSGHDTVSWYQQALGQGPQFIFQYYEEEERQRGNFPDRFSGHQFPNYSSELNVNALLLGDSALYLCASSLAGQGSEKLFFGSGTQLSVL.

This chain uses TRBV18 with TRBJ1-3; D gene ambiguous. From germline, CDR1 is KGHSH and CDR2 LQKENI. Trimming left V 3 bases short and J 1 base short, with 13 bases between. The CDR3 contains 16 residues. CDR3 loop: CASSPVSDLSGNTIYF. In nucleotides, the CDR3 is TGTGCCAGCTCACCGGTGTCAGACTTATCTGGAAACACCATATATTTT.

The gene calls are TRBV11-2 and TRBJ2-5, with TRBD1 matching over 10 bases. V lost 5 bases to trimming and J lost 2 bases; unmatched junction nucleotides: 5. In germline, CDR1 is SGHAT, CDR2 FQNNGV. The CDR3 runs 15 residues. The CDR3 DNA reads TGTGCCAGCAGCCAAGGGGACAGGGGACAAGAGACCCAGTACTTC. Translating it yields CASSQGDRGQETQYF.

V gene TRBV11-2 combines with J gene TRBJ2-7, with 9 bases identical to TRBD1. This CDR3 spans 14 amino acids. CDR1 and CDR2 (germline): SGHAT, FQNNGV. V lost 5 bases to trimming and J lost 4 bases; unmatched junction nucleotides: 6. The CDR3 reads CASSRDRGSYEQYF. The CDR3 bases are TGTGCCAGCAGCCGCGACAGGGGGAGTTACGAGCAGTACTTC.

This clone was observed a single time. The chain couples TRBV10-3 to TRBJ1-1, with a possible D match to TRBD1 (5 bases). Germline CDR1 ENHRY, CDR2 SYGVKD. Trimming cost V 8 bases and J 0 bases, with 10 bases left between them. The CDR3 has 13 amino acids. The CDR3 DNA reads TGTGCCATCGGAGACAGCGTGAACACTGAAGCTTTCTTT. Residues: CAIGDSVNTEAFF.

The V gene is TRBV5-8, the J gene TRBJ2-2; D is ambiguous. V lost 2 bases and J 0 bases, leaving 11 bases between the germline ends. CDR3 length equals 16 residues. Germline V gene lookup returns CDR1 SGHTS and CDR2 YDEGEE. Here the CDR3 reads CASSFPGAANTGELFF. The CDR3 DNA is TGTGCCAGCAGCTTTCCAGGCGCCGCGAACACCGGGGAGCTGTTTTTT.

The chain links TRBV14 to TRBJ2-3; 9 nucleotides align to TRBD1. This CDR3 has 14 residues. Per the germline V gene, CDR1 is SGHDN and CDR2 is FVKESK. The V gene end was trimmed by 4 bases and the J gene end by 9 bases; junction bases not matched to a gene: 8. CDR3 nucleotides: TGTGCCAGCAGCCCCCTCTTCGACAGGGGGACGCAGTATTTT. Translation gives CASSPLFDRGTQYF.

The chain joins TRBV5-1 to TRBJ1-6, with 7 bases matching TRBD1. The CDR3 consists of 14 residues. CDR1 SGHRS and CDR2 YFSETQ come from the germline V gene. V trimming: 4 bases; J trimming: 7 bases; junction bases outside the gene matches: 5. The CDR3 loop reads CASSPGQLNSPLHF. DNA of the CDR3: TGCGCCAGCAGCCCGGGACAGCTCAATTCACCCCTCCACTTT.

The chain carries TRBV5-3 and TRBJ1-3; D is unresolved. TRBV5-3 qualifies as an ORF whose function is uncertain. With 3 bases removed from V and 0 bases from J, the gap between germline ends came to 16 bases. This CDR3 has 17 amino acids. The CDR3 loop is CARSSPPTVHSGNTIYF. The CDR3 DNA reads as TGTGCCAGAAGCTCCCCCCCCACAGTCCACTCTGGAAACACCATATATTTT.

About this clone itself: Within the sample, other DNA sequences also encode this same CDR3. The V and J genes are TRBV9 and TRBJ2-1, with D possibly matching TRBD2 (7 bases). Looked up from germline, CDR1 is SGDLS and CDR2 is YYNGEE. There are 15 residues in the CDR3. Trimming took off 0 bases at V and 2 bases at J, with 9 bases between the two ends. In DNA, the CDR3 is TGTGCCAGCAGCGTAGGGGGGGGCCCCTACAATGAGCAGTTCTTC. This gives the protein CASSVGGGPYNEQFF.

This clone has more than one count but fewer than ten. The DNA for the CDR3 is TGTGCCAGTAGTGATACAGGGAACTATGGCTACACCTTC. This gives the protein CASSDTGNYGYTF. The chain joins TRBV19 to TRBJ1-2; tentatively, D is TRBD1 (6 bases). The CDR3 consists of 13 residues. Germline lookup yields CDR1 LNHDA and CDR2 SQIVND (reference sequence). Trimming removed 5 bases at V and 2 bases at J, with 9 bases between.

V is TRBV4-3 and J is TRBJ2-7; 10 bases match TRBD2. J lost 3 bases, V lost 1 base, and 6 bases had no gene match. This CDR3 is 16 amino acids long. CDR1 and CDR2 from the germline V gene are LGHNA and YSLEER. As DNA, the CDR3 is TGCGCCAGCAGCCAAGTGGAGACTAGCGGGCTCTACGAGCAGTACTTC. Translating gives CASSQVETSGLYEQYF.

The genes are TRBV3-1 (or the pseudogene TRBV3-2) and TRBJ1-2; tentative D call: TRBD1 (5 bases). The germline V and J ends were trimmed by 4 bases and 4 bases, with 16 bases remaining between them. The CDR3 is 15 residues long. Per germline, CDR1 LGHDT and CDR2 YNNKEL (reference sequence). The CDR3 spells CASSLQGGDLYGYTF. The DNA of the CDR3 is TGTGCCAGCAGCCTCCAGGGCGGGGACCTCTATGGCTACACCTTC.

The CDR3 spells CASSLDGNSPLHF. The CDR3 DNA sequence: TGTGCCAGCAGCTTAGACGGGAATTCACCCCTCCACTTT. The chain uses TRBV11-2 and TRBJ1-6; D is unclear. CDR3 length: 13 residues. CDR1 is SGHAT, CDR2 FQNNGV, per germline. Trimming removed 0 bases at V and 7 bases at J, with 4 bases between.

The chain carries TRBV6-6 and TRBJ1-3; TRBD1 matches at 8 bases. V lost 5 bases to trimming and J lost 1 base; unmatched junction nucleotides: 10. The germline gives CDR1 MNHNY, CDR2 SVGAGI (reference sequence). CDR3 length equals 17 residues. The CDR3: CASSLPGQGSSGNTIYF. CDR3 sequence (DNA): TGTGCCAGCAGTCTCCCCGGACAGGGTTCATCTGGAAACACCATATATTTT.

CDR3 sequence (DNA): TGTGCCAGCAGCCAAGACCCAGCGACCTACAATGAGCAGTTCTTC. Protein sequence: CASSQDPATYNEQFF. This chain connects TRBV3-1 (or the pseudogene TRBV3-2) to TRBJ2-1; no definite D call. Trimming took off 0 bases at V and 2 bases at J, with 8 bases between the two ends. Germline CDR1 and CDR2: LGHDT and YNNKEL (reference sequence). This CDR3 is built from 15 residues.

This sequence joins TRBV5-1 and TRBJ1-4; a possible D gene is TRBD1 (5 bases). The CDR3 has 16 amino acids. CDR1 SGHRS and CDR2 YFSETQ come from the germline V gene. The germline V and J ends were trimmed by 4 bases and 8 bases, with 21 bases remaining between them. The CDR3 DNA reads TGCGCCAGCAGCCCGGGAGCCGCCCTCGGGGGGGAAAAACTGTTTTTT. It codes for CASSPGAALGGEKLFF. Full variable domain (remainder filled in from reference TRBV5-1 and TRBJ1-4): KAGVTQTPRYLIKTRGQQVTLSCSPISGHRSVSWYQQTPGQGLQFLFEYFSETQRNKGNFPGRFSGRQFSNSRSEMNVSTLELGDSALYLCASSPGAALGGEKLFFGSGTQLSVL.